This T cell receptor beta chain is from a study of cytomegalovirus exposure and HLA in healthy donors. The PCR used 60 Vbeta and 13 Jbeta primers. Some clones are missing from TCRdb's copy, which holds only in-frame ones; the method was immunoSEQ multiplex PCR. Among 150,000 to 180,000 clones listed, about 68% were seen once. The CDR3 is made up of 14 amino acids. Trimming at V came to 5 bases and at J to 13 bases, leaving 11 bases not matched to a gene. The germline V gene encodes CDR1 SGHVS and CDR2 FQNEAQ. All the people who gave samples were healthy bone marrow donors. As regards this clone: Its cognate antigen is unknown.

Notes on the study in general: Earlier analysis looked at TCR beta V segments, and most were productive about 87% or about 30% of the time. In a later analysis, across HLA loci, associated TCR counts were highest for DRB1, lowest for HLA-C. Specificity of a few CMV-associated chains for CMV antigens was verified in vitro.

The sequencing input was PBMCs. This TCR was sampled from a man aged 30 to 45 in good health and CMV-seronegative. The chain joins TRBV7-8 to TRBJ2-7; TRBD2 aligns across 13 bases. The CDR3 nucleotides read TGTGCCAGCAGCGCAACCTCGGGACTAGCGGGGCTCTACTTC. It codes for CASSATSGLAGLYF.